These 30 T cell receptor beta chains were all obtained from the same sample, sequenced in a study of T cells expressing NK-cell markers. For each CDR3 protein, TCRdb gives one entry from its re-call of the 5' RACE reads, without DNA. The sample totals about 460,000 distinct CDR3 sequences. Sequencing was performed on blood T cells: a sorted CD56 or NKG2C T cell subset, CD4+ or CD8+ T cells, or bulk PBMC T cells (not recorded which). These receptors came from a woman in her 50s in good health.

This chain links TRBV27 with TRBJ2-3; TCRdb names TRBD2, which stays unverified in the absence of DNA. CDR3 length equals 16 residues. Per the germline V gene, CDR1 is MNHEY and CDR2 is SMNVEV (reference sequence). CDR3: CASSLGSSGYLNPTDF.

The genes are TRBV2 and TRBJ2-4; as DNA is missing, the TRBD1 call by TCRdb cannot be tested. There are 14 residues in the CDR3. Germline CDR1 SNHLY, CDR2 FYNNEI. The CDR3: CASIFDGGGNIQYF. Combining the CDR3 with reference TRBV2 and TRBJ2-4 gives the whole variable domain EPEVTQTPSHQVTQMGQEVILRCVPISNHLYFYWYRQILGQKVEFLVSFYNNEISEKSEIFDDQFSVERPDGSNFTLKIRSTKLEDSAMYFCASIFDGGGNIQYFGAGTRLSVL.

This chain connects TRBV5-1 to TRBJ2-3; TCRdb names TRBD1, which stays unverified in the absence of DNA. This CDR3 has 17 residues. Germline V CDR1 and CDR2: SGHRS, YFSETQ. CDR3 amino acids: CASSRQPSGGSTDTQYF.

This chain connects TRBV5-1 to TRBJ2-1; TCRdb's assignment of TRBD1 cannot be checked, as there is no DNA. CDR1 and CDR2 from the germline V gene are SGHRS and YFSETQ. This CDR3 is 15 amino acids long. The CDR3 sequence is CASSARGAAYNEQFF.

The V and J genes are TRBV3-1 and TRBJ2-1; the TCRdb call, TRBD2, lacks DNA for checking. The germline CDR1 and CDR2 sequences are LGHDT and YNNKEL (reference sequence). The CDR3 has 16 residues. The chain's CDR3 is CASSQVGSGKGNEQFF.

The chain combines TRBV3-1 with TRBJ2-5; absent DNA, TCRdb's TRBD1 call cannot be checked. CDR1 LGHDT and CDR2 YNNKEL come from the germline V gene (reference sequence). This CDR3 is 15 amino acids long. CDR3 loop: CASSQPLGGGETQYF.

This chain joins TRBV10-3 and TRBJ2-3; TCRdb selects TRBD2, and the lack of DNA leaves this call unchecked. Germline-derived CDR1 and CDR2 are ENHRY and SYGVKD. The CDR3 extends over 15 amino acids. The chain's CDR3 is CATRVPSGRADTQYF.

The chain combines TRBV15 with TRBJ2-5; TCRdb outputs TRBD1, but without DNA this stays unchecked. Germline values: CDR1 LNHNV, CDR2 YYDKDF (reference sequence). The CDR3 is 15 amino acids. CDR3 protein: CATSRGGQKQETQYF.

The CDR3 here is CASGGNRGLYTEAFF. The V call is TRBV12-5, the J call TRBJ1-1; TCRdb lists TRBD1, though no DNA is available to test this call. CDR1 LGHNT and CDR2 FRNRAP come from the germline V gene. The CDR3 is 15 amino acids.

The chain combines TRBV7-3 with TRBJ1-1; TCRdb picks TRBD1, but there is no DNA to check that call. Per germline, CDR1 SGHTA and CDR2 FQGTGA. The CDR3 runs 12 residues. CDR3 sequence reads: CASSPRQGTAFF.

The chain joins TRBV5-1 to TRBJ1-1; TCRdb's D call of TRBD1 is untestable without DNA. Germline V CDR1 and CDR2: SGHRS, YFSETQ. This CDR3 spans 16 amino acids. The CDR3 sequence is CASSLQTGDGFTEAFF. The full variable domain, its missing parts supplied by reference TRBV5-1 and TRBJ1-1, is KAGVTQTPRYLIKTRGQQVTLSCSPISGHRSVSWYQQTPGQGLQFLFEYFSETQRNKGNFPGRFSGRQFSNSRSEMNVSTLELGDSALYLCASSLQTGDGFTEAFFGQGTRLTVV.

V is TRBV20-1 and J is TRBJ2-3; the D call from TCRdb, TRBD1, cannot be confirmed without DNA. Germline V CDR1 and CDR2: DFQATT, SNEGSKA (reference sequence). The CDR3 contains 12 residues. CDR3 loop: CSAANMGFAQYF.

The genes are TRBV12-3 or TRBV12-4 and TRBJ2-1; there is no DNA to check the TCRdb D call of TRBD1. The CDR3 totals 14 residues. CDR3 sequence reads: CASRKEQAENEQFF.

The genes are TRBV5-1 and TRBJ2-2. The CDR3 spans 14 residues. Germline CDR1 is SGHRS and CDR2 is YFSETQ. The CDR3: CASSSSWGTGELFF.

The gene calls are TRBV10-3 and TRBJ1-5. The CDR3 is 16 residues long. Per germline, CDR1 ENHRY and CDR2 SYGVKD. The CDR3 sequence: CAISELDRASNQPQHF.

The chain employs TRBV20-1 and TRBJ2-7; TCRdb names TRBD2, which stays unverified in the absence of DNA. CDR3 length: 13 amino acids. Germline V gene data show CDR1 as DFQATT and CDR2 as SNEGSKA (reference sequence). The CDR3 loop is CSASSAGGHEQYF.

The rearrangement uses TRBV27 and TRBJ1-4; TCRdb's D call of TRBD1 is untestable without DNA. The CDR3 spans 17 residues. Germline V gives CDR1 MNHEY, CDR2 SMNVEV (reference sequence). Here the CDR3 reads CASSLNMGTATNEKLFF.

The chain is built from TRBV7-8 and TRBJ2-1. CDR3 length equals 11 residues. CDR1 and CDR2 (germline): SGHVS, FQNEAQ. The CDR3 loop reads CASSISWGQFF. The entire variable domain, with the rest obtained from reference TRBV7-8 and TRBJ2-1, is as follows: GAGVSQSPRYKVAKRGQDVALRCDPISGHVSLFWYQQALGQGPEFLTYFQNEAQLDKSGLPSDRFFAERPEGSVSTLKIQRTQQEDSAVYLCASSISWGQFFGPGTRLTVL.

This sequence joins TRBV10-3 and TRBJ1-4. The CDR3 loop spans 15 amino acids. Germline V gives CDR1 ENHRY, CDR2 SYGVKD. CDR3: CAISESTQGKEKLFF.

The rearrangement joins TRBV24-1 to TRBJ1-2; the D gene TCRdb calls, TRBD1, cannot be checked with no DNA. Germline CDR1 reads KGHDR; CDR2 reads SFDVKD. The length of the CDR3 is 14 residues. The CDR3 spells CATSDAGTYYGYTF.

The chain couples TRBV20-1 to TRBJ2-5; TCRdb's D call, TRBD1, is unchecked because there is no DNA. This CDR3 is 15 amino acids long. Germline V lookup: CDR1 DFQATT, CDR2 SNEGSKA (reference sequence). CDR3 sequence reads: CSARGDRGREETQYF.

The J gene is TRBJ2-3, the V gene TRBV5-1; the D gene TCRdb calls, TRBD1, cannot be checked with no DNA. Germline assignment: CDR1 SGHRS and CDR2 YFSETQ. This CDR3 contains 17 residues. The CDR3 spells CASSSHWDRGSTDTQYF.

The rearrangement uses TRBV20-1 and TRBJ2-1. Germline V gene sequence: CDR1 DFQATT, CDR2 SNEGSKA (reference sequence). This CDR3 contains 16 residues. The CDR3 loop reads CSARDLHRITYNEQFF.

The rearrangement joins TRBV19 to TRBJ1-5. This CDR3 contains 14 residues. Germline V CDR1 and CDR2: LNHDA, SQIVND (reference sequence). CDR3 protein: CASSDRFSNQPQHF.

The chain links TRBV24-1 to TRBJ2-5; TCRdb's assignment of TRBD1 cannot be checked, as there is no DNA. Germline values: CDR1 KGHDR, CDR2 SFDVKD. The length of the CDR3 is 16 residues. This chain's CDR3 is CATSPGGGAGQETQYF.

This sequence joins TRBV5-1 and TRBJ2-3; lacking DNA, the TRBD1 call made by TCRdb goes unchecked. The CDR3 has 16 residues. Germline values: CDR1 SGHRS, CDR2 YFSETQ. The CDR3 sequence: CASNSLGTDRTDTQYF.

This rearrangement joins TRBV5-1 to TRBJ2-5. The CDR3 totals 16 residues. The V gene's germline CDR1 is SGHRS and CDR2 YFSETQ. The chain's CDR3 is CASSLVPSLRQETQYF.

This CDR3 reads CASSLFRGHSNQPQHF. This chain joins TRBV7-8 and TRBJ1-5; TCRdb gives TRBD1 as the D gene, but with no DNA this cannot be confirmed. Germline V CDR1 and CDR2: SGHVS, FQNEAQ. The CDR3 sequence is 16 residues long.

V and J are TRBV14 and TRBJ2-5; absent DNA, TCRdb's TRBD2 call cannot be checked. The CDR3 spans 17 residues. Germline V CDR1 and CDR2: SGHDN, FVKESK. CDR3: CASSQDFIGQTRETQYF.

The genes are TRBV11-2 and TRBJ2-1; TCRdb designates TRBD1, a call that cannot be tested without DNA. Germline CDR1 reads SGHAT; CDR2 reads FQNNGV. The CDR3 loop spans 15 amino acids. CDR3 residues: CASSLLGGATNEQFF.